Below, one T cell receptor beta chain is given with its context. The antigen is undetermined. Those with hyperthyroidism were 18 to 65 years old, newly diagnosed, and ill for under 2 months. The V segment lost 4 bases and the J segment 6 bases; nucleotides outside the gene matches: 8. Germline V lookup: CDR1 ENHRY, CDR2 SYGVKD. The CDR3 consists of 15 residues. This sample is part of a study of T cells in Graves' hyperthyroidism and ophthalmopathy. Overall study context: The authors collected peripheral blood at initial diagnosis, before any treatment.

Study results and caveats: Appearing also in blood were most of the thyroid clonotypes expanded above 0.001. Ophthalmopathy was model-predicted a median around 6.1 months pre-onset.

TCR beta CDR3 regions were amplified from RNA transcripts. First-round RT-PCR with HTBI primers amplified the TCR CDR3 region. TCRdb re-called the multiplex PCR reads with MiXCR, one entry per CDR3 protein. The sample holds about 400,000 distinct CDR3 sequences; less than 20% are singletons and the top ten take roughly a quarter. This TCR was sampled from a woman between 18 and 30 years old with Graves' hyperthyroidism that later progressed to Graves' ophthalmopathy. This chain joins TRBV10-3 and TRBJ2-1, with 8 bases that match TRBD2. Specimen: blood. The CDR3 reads CAISVRTSRGNEQFF. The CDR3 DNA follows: TGTGCCATCAGTGTAAGGACTAGCCGGGGCAATGAGCAGTTCTTC.